This passage covers 21 T cell receptor beta chains from one sample sequenced in a study of blood T cell repertoires in COVID-19. Sequencing was performed with immunoSEQ multiplex PCR; in TCRdb, only in-frame clones are kept and a portion is missing. The sample includes around 140,000 clones, around 84% seen only once; the top ten take approximately 18%. Sample: peripheral blood. The receptors stem from a woman aged 80 or over with acute or convalescent COVID-19.

V is TRBV27 and J is TRBJ2-7; 9 nucleotides match TRBD1. CDR1 and CDR2 from the germline V gene are MNHEY and SMNVEV (reference sequence). This CDR3 contains 14 residues. The J segment lost 1 base and the V segment lost 5 bases, leaving 3 bases of the junction unmatched. CDR3 DNA: TGTGCCAGCAGTGTGGGACAGGGATCCTACGAGCAGTACTTC. It encodes CASSVGQGSYEQYF.

This clone was counted once. The chain recombines TRBV2 with TRBJ2-1; 8 bases are a match to TRBD2. CDR1 and CDR2 from the germline V gene are SNHLY and FYNNEI. V lost 6 bases, J lost 6 bases, and 10 bases stayed unmatched. The CDR3 has 15 residues. This CDR3 reads CASSDERGSANEQFF. The CDR3 DNA follows: TGTGCCAGCAGCGACGAGCGGGGGTCGGCCAATGAGCAGTTCTTC.

The chain recombines TRBV30 with TRBJ2-3, with 11 bases aligning to TRBD2. The CDR3 sequence is 15 residues long. Germline values: CDR1 GTSNPN, CDR2 SVGIG (reference sequence). V was pared by 2 bases and J by 1 base, with 2 bases of the junction left unmatched. The DNA of the CDR3 is TGTGCCTGGAGTTTGGGACTAGCGGGCACAGATACGCAGTATTTT. It is translated as CAWSLGLAGTDTQYF.

The rearrangement uses TRBV11-3 and TRBJ1-2, with D unclear. The CDR3 runs 13 residues. V dropped 1 base and J dropped 4 bases, with 7 bases sitting between them. Germline assignment: CDR1 SGHNT and CDR2 YENEEA. Written as DNA, the CDR3 is TGTGCCAGCAGCTTAGTTGGAGGCTATGGCTACACCTTC. Amino acid sequence: CASSLVGGYGYTF.

J is TRBJ1-6 and V is TRBV27; D is uncertain. This CDR3 comprises 15 residues. CDR1 is MNHEY and CDR2 is SMNVEV in the germline V gene (reference sequence). V lost 0 bases, J lost 7 bases, and 10 bases lay in between. CDR3 sequence reads: CASSLSWVRNSPLHF. CDR3 DNA: TGTGCCAGCAGTTTATCTTGGGTGCGGAATTCACCCCTCCACTTT.

The chain uses TRBV6-2 or TRBV6-3 and TRBJ2-3, with 7 positions matching TRBD2. The CDR3 is made up of 13 amino acids. With V trimmed by 3 bases and J by 5 bases, 2 bases remained unmatched. Germline V gene lookup returns CDR1 MNHEY and CDR2 SVGEGT. CDR3 residues: CASSYRGEDTQYF. DNA for the CDR3: TGTGCCAGCAGTTATCGGGGGGAAGATACGCAGTATTTT.

This clone appeared a few times. The chain has TRBV6-5 and TRBJ2-6; tentative D call: TRBD1 (6 bases). CDR3 length: 15 amino acids. The germline V gene encodes CDR1 MNHEY and CDR2 SVGAGI. V was shortened by 2 bases and J by 2 bases, with 7 bases between the two germline ends. The CDR3 region has the DNA TGTGCCAGCAGTTACAAGGGGGCTGGGGCCAACGTCCTGACTTTC. Translated, it gives CASSYKGAGANVLTF.

The rearrangement joins TRBV5-4 to TRBJ2-7; possibly TRBD2 for D (6 bases). This CDR3 is built from 13 residues. Per the germline V gene, CDR1 is SGHNT and CDR2 is YYREEE (reference sequence). The V end lost 1 base, the J end lost 3 bases, and 8 bases lay between the germline ends. The CDR3 sequence is CASSLRRDYEQYF. In DNA form, the CDR3 reads TGTGCCAGCAGCTTGAGGAGGGACTACGAGCAGTACTTC.

The V and J genes are TRBV14 and TRBJ2-1; TRBD1 matches 10 bases. The CDR3 is 18 amino acids. V shed 0 bases, J shed 3 bases, and the junction held 8 bases outside the gene matches. The germline V gene has CDR1 SGHDN and CDR2 FVKESK. CDR3 in amino acids: CASSQDGGGQGFYNEQFF. The CDR3 nucleotides are TGTGCCAGCAGCCAAGATGGGGGGGGACAGGGGTTCTACAATGAGCAGTTCTTC. Variable domain in full (rest from reference TRBV14 and TRBJ2-1): EAGVTQFPSHSVIEKGQTVTLRCDPISGHDNLYWYRRVMGKEIKFLLHFVKESKQDESGMPNNRFLAERTGGTYSTLKVQPAELEDSGVYFCASSQDGGGQGFYNEQFFGPGTRLTVL.

The chain has TRBV6-4 and TRBJ2-7; TRBD1 might be the D (5 bases). Germline-derived CDR1 and CDR2 are MRHNA and SNTAGT. Deletions cut 1 base from V and 2 bases from J, with 18 bases between. The CDR3 loop spans 17 amino acids. The chain's CDR3 is CASSDYEDKSVPYEQYF. DNA of the CDR3: TGTGCCAGCAGTGACTACGAGGACAAATCGGTCCCCTACGAGCAGTACTTC.

This chain joins TRBV30 and TRBJ2-2, with 8 positions matching TRBD2. Trimming took 3 bases from V and 6 from J; bases not matched to a gene: 12. Germline assignment: CDR1 GTSNPN and CDR2 SVGIG (reference sequence). The CDR3 loop spans 16 amino acids. The CDR3 sequence is CAWRAWSGGKSGELFF. CDR3 bases: TGTGCCTGGAGGGCCTGGAGCGGGGGAAAGTCCGGGGAGCTGTTTTTT.

The chain has TRBV5-5 and TRBJ2-4; D not certain. The V gene's germline CDR1 is SGHKS and CDR2 YYEKEE (reference sequence). This CDR3 has 16 amino acids. V lost 0 bases and J 0 bases, leaving 10 bases between the germline ends. CDR3 sequence (DNA): TGTGCCAGCAGCTTGGATGGAGAAATAGCCAAAAACATTCAGTACTTC. Its protein is CASSLDGEIAKNIQYF.

The V call is TRBV10-3, the J call TRBJ1-1; no clear D gene. Deletions cut 11 bases from V and 1 base from J, with 14 bases between. The CDR3 length is 13 residues. Germline V gene sequence: CDR1 ENHRY, CDR2 SYGVKD. CDR3 region: CAALQSGNTEAFF. The CDR3 bases are TGTGCCGCACTACAGAGCGGGAACACTGAAGCTTTCTTT.

The J gene is TRBJ1-1, the V gene TRBV5-1, with TRBD1 matching 7 bases. Germline V gene sequence: CDR1 SGHRS, CDR2 YFSETQ. The CDR3 contains 15 residues. Trimming removed 1 base from V and 0 bases from J; junction bases left unmatched: 3. The CDR3 coding sequence is TGCGCCAGCAGCTTGAAACAGGGGTTGAACACTGAAGCTTTCTTT. It encodes CASSLKQGLNTEAFF.

The chain carries TRBV4-3 and TRBJ2-7; the match to TRBD2 covers 8 bases. The CDR3 totals 17 residues. The germline V gene has CDR1 LGHNA and CDR2 YSLEER. V shed 0 bases, J shed 0 bases, and the junction held 7 bases outside the gene matches. CDR3 sequence (DNA): TGCGCCAGCAGCCAAGATCGGGCCAGCGGGAGCTCCTACGAGCAGTACTTC. This codes for CASSQDRASGSSYEQYF.

The V and J genes are TRBV18 and TRBJ2-2; maybe TRBD1 (6 bases). Trimming left V 0 bases short and J 7 bases short, with 12 bases between. The CDR3 sequence is 15 residues long. The germline V gene has CDR1 KGHSH and CDR2 LQKENI. This CDR3 reads CASSPPTGYGGELFF. CDR3 bases: TGTGCCAGCTCACCACCAACAGGGTATGGCGGGGAGCTGTTTTTT.

This chain joins TRBV4-1 and TRBJ1-6; D call uncertain. The CDR3 totals 15 residues. V lost 1 base to trimming and J lost 8 bases, with 12 bases between them. Germline lookup yields CDR1 MGHRA and CDR2 YSYEKL. The CDR3 nucleotides read TGCGCCAGCAGCCAAGGCTCCGTGGCGGATTCACCCCTCCACTTT. It yields the protein CASSQGSVADSPLHF.

This chain connects TRBV5-6 to TRBJ1-2; possibly TRBD1 for D (5 bases). CDR1 and CDR2 from the germline V gene are SGHDT and YYEEEE. V was trimmed by 0 bases and J by 4 bases, leaving 10 bases between them. This CDR3 is built from 14 residues. In nucleotides, the CDR3 is TGTGCCAGCAGCTTGGAGGACACCCGCTATGGCTACACCTTC. This gives the protein CASSLEDTRYGYTF.

The genes are TRBV19 and TRBJ2-3, with 10 bases identical to TRBD2. The CDR3 length is 17 residues. CDR1 is LNHDA, CDR2 SQIVND, per germline (reference sequence). Unmatched junction bases numbered 7, after V lost 0 bases and J lost 4 bases. CDR3 nucleotides: TGTGCCAGTAGTATAGATTTCGGCGGACTAGCGGCAGATACGCAGTATTTT. Its translation is CASSIDFGGLAADTQYF.

The J gene is TRBJ1-6, the V gene TRBV25-1, with 8 bases fitting TRBD1. Germline V gene sequence: CDR1 MGHDK, CDR2 SYGVNS. CDR3 length: 14 residues. V was clipped by 4 bases and J by 8 bases; unmatched bases: 4. CDR3 DNA sequence: TGTGCCAGCAGTGCTGGGACAGGTCATTCACCCCTCCACTTT. Its protein product is CASSAGTGHSPLHF.

The chain employs TRBV21-1 and TRBJ2-7; the table's D gene call, TRBD2, was not cross checked with the DNA. TRBV21-1 is deemed a pseudogene. This CDR3 has 11 amino acids. The CDR3 spells CASSPFVEQYF. The CDR3 DNA sequence: TGTGCCAGCAGCCCGTTTGTCGAGCAGTACTTC.